Sequencing of this T cell receptor (beta chain) was carried out in a study of T cells in Graves' hyperthyroidism and ophthalmopathy. Researchers amplified the TCR beta CDR3 regions from RNA transcripts. First-round RT-PCR targeting the TCR CDR3 was performed with the HTBI primer set. TCRdb redid the calling of the multiplex PCR reads with MiXCR, one entry per CDR3 protein. The table has 490,000 or so distinct CDR3 sequences, roughly 23% seen once. CDR3 size: 18 residues. Germline CDR1 SNHLY, CDR2 FYNNEI. The V and J ends lost 2 bases and 7 bases respectively, with 21 bases between them. The clonotype was recovered from a woman in her seventies with Graves' ophthalmopathy. This chain connects TRBV2 to TRBJ1-6; unclear D gene. The sample consisted of blood. CDR3 protein: CASSEPAFDSTINSPLHF. The CDR3, as DNA: TGTGCCAGCAGTGAACCCGCGTTTGATAGCACAATCAATTCACCCCTCCACTTT.